This TCR beta chain was sequenced for a study of early stage breast cancer tumors. Study information: Average read coverage per sample was approximately 10-fold.

To note about this clone: Its antigen is currently unknown.

Sequencing used immunoSEQ multiplex PCR; TCRdb keeps in-frame clones, though not all of them. The repertoire includes roughly 49,000 clones, about three quarters of them detected once, and 3.4% sits in the top ten. Study-level results: Chain pairing and CD4, CD8 or FOXP3 expression were not captured. Commonly generated sequences made up most enriched TCRB sequences shared between patients.

Germline lookup yields CDR1 SGHVS and CDR2 FQNEAQ. Trimming cost V 4 bases and J 0 bases, with 13 bases left between them. The CDR3 is 17 residues long. The chain links TRBV7-8 to TRBJ2-6; D uncertain. This receptor was identified in a person aged 35-50 years with breast cancer. The specimen was blood. In DNA, the CDR3 is TGTGCCAGCAGCTCCTCACCCAGTTACTCTGGGGCCAACGTCCTGACTTTC. Protein: CASSSSPSYSGANVLTF.